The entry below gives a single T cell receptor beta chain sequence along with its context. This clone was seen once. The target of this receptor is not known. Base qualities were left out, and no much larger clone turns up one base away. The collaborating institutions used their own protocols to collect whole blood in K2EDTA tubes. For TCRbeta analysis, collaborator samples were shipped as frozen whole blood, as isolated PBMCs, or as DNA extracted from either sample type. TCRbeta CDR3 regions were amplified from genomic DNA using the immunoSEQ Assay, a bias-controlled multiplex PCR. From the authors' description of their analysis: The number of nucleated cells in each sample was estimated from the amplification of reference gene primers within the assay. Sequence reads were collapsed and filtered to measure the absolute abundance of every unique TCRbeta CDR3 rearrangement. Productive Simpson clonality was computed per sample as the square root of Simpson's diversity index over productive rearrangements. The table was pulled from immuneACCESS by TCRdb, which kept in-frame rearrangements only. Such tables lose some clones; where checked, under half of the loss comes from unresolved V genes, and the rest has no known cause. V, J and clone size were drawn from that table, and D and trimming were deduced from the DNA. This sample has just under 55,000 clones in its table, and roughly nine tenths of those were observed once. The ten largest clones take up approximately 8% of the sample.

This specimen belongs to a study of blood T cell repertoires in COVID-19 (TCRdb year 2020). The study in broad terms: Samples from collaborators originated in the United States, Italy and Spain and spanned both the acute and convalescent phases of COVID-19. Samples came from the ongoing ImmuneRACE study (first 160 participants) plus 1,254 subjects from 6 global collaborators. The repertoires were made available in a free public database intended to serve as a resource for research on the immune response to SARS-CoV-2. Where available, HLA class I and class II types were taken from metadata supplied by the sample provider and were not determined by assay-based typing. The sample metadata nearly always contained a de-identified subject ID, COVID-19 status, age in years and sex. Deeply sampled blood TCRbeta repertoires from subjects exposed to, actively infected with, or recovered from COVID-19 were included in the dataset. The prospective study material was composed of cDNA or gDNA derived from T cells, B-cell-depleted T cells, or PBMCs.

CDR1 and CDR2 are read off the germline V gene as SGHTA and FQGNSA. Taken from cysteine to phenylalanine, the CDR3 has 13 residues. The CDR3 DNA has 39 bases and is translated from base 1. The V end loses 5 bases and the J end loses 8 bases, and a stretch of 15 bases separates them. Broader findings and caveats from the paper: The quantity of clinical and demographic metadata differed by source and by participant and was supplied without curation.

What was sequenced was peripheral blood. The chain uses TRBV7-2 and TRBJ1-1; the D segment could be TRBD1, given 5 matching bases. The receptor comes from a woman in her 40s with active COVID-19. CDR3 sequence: CASSRVRGIEAFF. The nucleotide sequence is TGTGCCAGCAGCCGGGTGCGGGGGATCGAAGCTTTCTTT.